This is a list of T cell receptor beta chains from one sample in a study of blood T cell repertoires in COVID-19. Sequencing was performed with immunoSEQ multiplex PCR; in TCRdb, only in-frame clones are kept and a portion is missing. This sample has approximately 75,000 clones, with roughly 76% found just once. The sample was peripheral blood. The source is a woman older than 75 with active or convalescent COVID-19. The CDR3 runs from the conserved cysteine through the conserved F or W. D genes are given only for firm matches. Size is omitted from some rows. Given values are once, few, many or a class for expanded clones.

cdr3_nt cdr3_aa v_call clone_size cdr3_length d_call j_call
TGTGCCAGCAGCCCACATTTCGACACTGAAGCTTTCTTT CASSPHFDTEAFF TRBV5-4 . 13 . TRBJ1-1
TGTGCCAGCAGTGAAAGCAGGGGTGGGAACGAAAAACTGTTTTTT CASSESRGGNEKLFF TRBV2 . 15 . TRBJ1-4
TGTGCCAGCAGTCCGATAGAGGGCTCTGGAAACACCATATATTTT CASSPIEGSGNTIYF TRBV28 . 15 . TRBJ1-3
TGTGCCAGCACCCCCGTGAGTGGAGGTGAAAAACTGTTTTTT CASTPVSGGEKLFF TRBV7-2 . 14 . TRBJ1-4
TGTGCCAGCAGCTCCCACCGACTAGCCGGTTACGAGCAGTACTTC CASSSHRLAGYEQYF TRBV7-2 . 15 TRBD2 TRBJ2-7
TGTGCCAGCAGTGAAGCAGGGAGTCAGCCCCAGCATTTT CASSEAGSQPQHF TRBV2 once 13 . TRBJ1-5
TGCAGTGCGGGAACAGGGTGGGAAGCTTTCTTT CSAGTGWEAFF TRBV20-1 . 11 . TRBJ1-1
TGTGCCAGTAAGCCCGAGGAGTCCACATCTAACTATGGCTACACCTTC CASKPEESTSNYGYTF TRBV19 . 16 . TRBJ1-2
TGTGCCATCAGCGGACAGTCTGGAAACACCATATATTTT CAISGQSGNTIYF TRBV10-3 . 13 . TRBJ1-3
TGTGCCTGGATGCCCGGGACAGTGAACTATGGCTACACCTTC CAWMPGTVNYGYTF TRBV30 . 14 TRBD1 TRBJ1-2
TGTGCCTGGAGAATGGGGCGAGGTAATTCACCCCTCCACTTT CAWRMGRGNSPLHF TRBV30 few 14 . TRBJ1-6
TGTGCCAGCAGCTTAGTGGGGTTTCAGAGGGAAGGGGAAAAACTGTTTTTT CASSLVGFQREGEKLFF TRBV7-2 . 17 . TRBJ1-4
TGTGCCAGTTATGCACAGGACCGAGCCTACGAGCAGTACTTC CASYAQDRAYEQYF TRBV28 few 14 . TRBJ2-7
TGCGCCAGCAGCTTAGGCCCGGGACAGGGTAATTCACCCCTCCACTTT CASSLGPGQGNSPLHF TRBV5-1 . 16 TRBD1 TRBJ1-6
TGTGCCTGGGTCCCCAGAAGGGAGGCAGGTGCTTTCTTT CAWVPRREAGAFF TRBV30 once 13 . TRBJ1-1
TGCGCCAGCAGCTTCGACAGGGGGCAAAGGGAAAACACCATATATTTT CASSFDRGQRENTIYF TRBV4-3 few 16 TRBD1 TRBJ1-3
TGTGCCAGCGCCCCACAGATGAACACTGAAGCTTTCTTT CASAPQMNTEAFF TRBV6-5 . 13 . TRBJ1-1
TGTGCCAGCGGATCAGGGGAAGGGTATGGCTACACCTTC CASGSGEGYGYTF TRBV2 . 13 . TRBJ1-2
TGTGCCAGCAGTGCACCCCTTCCGGGTCTCGATGGCTACACCTTC CASSAPLPGLDGYTF TRBV28 . 15 . TRBJ1-2
TGTGCCAGCAGCTTGACGGGCCAGGGTGAGCAGTTCTTC CASSLTGQGEQFF TRBV5-6 . 13 . TRBJ2-1
TGCACCAGCAGCTGTGCAGGGGGCGAGGACTCAGCTTTCTTT CTSSCAGGEDSAFF TRBV1 . 14 . TRBJ1-1
TGCAGTGCTAGTCGGCGGGGGGGGACCACAGATACGCAGTATTTT CSASRRGGTTDTQYF TRBV20-1 . 15 TRBD2 TRBJ2-3
TGTGCCAGCAGTTACTTGGGGGGACAGGGAATCTACGAGCAGTACTTC CASSYLGGQGIYEQYF TRBV6-2/TRBV6-3 . 16 TRBD1 TRBJ2-7
TGTGCCAGCTCAGTTGAAGGGGCCGATGGCTACACCTTC CASSVEGADGYTF TRBV28 . 13 . TRBJ1-2
TGTGCCAGCAGTGCAACAGTAAACACCGGGGAGCTGTTTTTT CASSATVNTGELFF TRBV6-4 . 14 . TRBJ2-2
TGCGCCAGCAGCCAAGACGGGGCGACAGGGCCCTGGGATACGCAGTATTTT CASSQDGATGPWDTQYF TRBV4-3 . 17 TRBD1 TRBJ2-3
TGTGCCAGCAGTGCCCTTCTGGACACTCGGAAAGACTCTGGGGCCAACGTCCTGACTTTC CASSALLDTRKDSGANVLTF TRBV6-1 . 20 . TRBJ2-6
TGTGCCAGCAGGGACCCCGGGACAGGGGACAACACCATATATTTT CASRDPGTGDNTIYF TRBV6-5 . 15 TRBD1 TRBJ1-3
TGCGCCAGCAGCCAAGATCACAGGGGATATTCTGGGGCCAACGTCCTGACTTTC CASSQDHRGYSGANVLTF TRBV4-3 . 18 TRBD1 TRBJ2-6
TGTGCCAGCAGCCGCTGGGGGCGGCAGGATCACTCTGGGGCCAACGTCCTGACTTTC CASSRWGRQDHSGANVLTF TRBV7-2 once 19 . TRBJ2-6
TGTGCCAGCAGCCAGGGGTACACTGAAGCTTTCTTT CASSQGYTEAFF TRBV7-8 . 12 . TRBJ1-1
TGTGCCAGCTCACCAATAGCGGGGGCCACAGATACGCAGTATTTT CASSPIAGATDTQYF TRBV18 . 15 TRBD2 TRBJ2-3
TGCGCCAGCAGTTCTACAGGGGTACAAAATTCACCCCTCCACTTT CASSSTGVQNSPLHF TRBV4-3 . 15 TRBD1 TRBJ1-6
TGCGCCAGCAGCCTTACAGGGGGCAGGTCACCCCTCCACTTT CASSLTGGRSPLHF TRBV4-1 few 14 TRBD1 TRBJ1-6
TGTGCCAGCACCGGAGGTCCCTTAAACTATGGCTACACCTTC CASTGGPLNYGYTF TRBV2 . 14 . TRBJ1-2
TGTGCCAGCAGTCCCCTCCGGGACACATTCCTAAGTAGCGAGCAGTACTTC CASSPLRDTFLSSEQYF TRBV6-2/TRBV6-3 few 17 . TRBJ2-7
TGCAGCGGCCGGCGGACAGGGGGCCAACTCGGGCTTAGCAATCAGCCCCAGCATTTT CSGRRTGGQLGLSNQPQHF TRBV29-1 . 19 TRBD1 TRBJ1-5
TGTGCCAGCAGTTTGTTCAGGGCGAACACTGAAGCTTTCTTT CASSLFRANTEAFF TRBV27 . 14 . TRBJ1-1
TGTGCCACCAGTGAGGATGGGACAGGGCAGGGGGAGACCCAGTACTTC CATSEDGTGQGETQYF TRBV24-1 once 16 TRBD1 TRBJ2-5
TGCGCCAGCAGCTTGTTAGCGGGGCCCAATGAGCAGTTCTTC CASSLLAGPNEQFF TRBV5-1 . 14 TRBD2 TRBJ2-1
TGTGCCAGCAGTGAGGATAGCGGGGGGCCCAAAAACATTCAGTACTTC CASSEDSGGPKNIQYF TRBV2 . 16 TRBD2 TRBJ2-4
TGTGCCAGCAGCTTGGACAGGACTGGAAACACCATATATTTT CASSLDRTGNTIYF TRBV5-5 . 14 . TRBJ1-3
TGTGCCACCAGTGGGGGGGGATACGAGCAGTACTTC CATSGGGYEQYF TRBV24-1 . 12 TRBD2 TRBJ2-7
TGCGCCAGCAGCTTTACAGGGCACCAAGAGACCCAGTACTTC CASSFTGHQETQYF TRBV5-1 . 14 . TRBJ2-5
TGTGCCAGCAGCTTTCCAGGGCAGTACGAGCAGTACTTC CASSFPGQYEQYF TRBV5-6 . 13 . TRBJ2-7
TGTGCCAGCAGTGGATCCAGGGGGAACTCCTACGAGCAGTACTTC CASSGSRGNSYEQYF TRBV2 . 15 TRBD1 TRBJ2-7
TGTGCCAGCAGTGAGTGGCCTCTTTACGAGCAGTACTTC CASSEWPLYEQYF TRBV2 . 13 . TRBJ2-7
TGTGCCAGCAGCAGGACTAGCGGGGGGGCCGGGGAGCTGTTTTTT CASSRTSGGAGELFF TRBV7-2 . 15 TRBD2 TRBJ2-2
TGTGCCAGCAGCGTAGCTACGGGGGGTAGGCAAGAGACCCAGTACTTC CASSVATGGRQETQYF TRBV9 . 16 TRBD2 TRBJ2-5
TGTGCCACCAGCAGAGATACTGACAGATACACCGGGGAGCTGTTTTTT CATSRDTDRYTGELFF TRBV15 . 16 . TRBJ2-2
TGCGCCAGCCGACCCTTTGACAGGGGGTGGGCAACTAATGAAAAACTGTTTTTT CASRPFDRGWATNEKLFF TRBV5-1 few 18 TRBD1 TRBJ1-4
TGTGCCAGCAGCTCCGGGACAGGGTCGATCACCGGGGAGCTGTTTTTT CASSSGTGSITGELFF TRBV5-4 . 16 TRBD1 TRBJ2-2
TGTGCCAGCAGCCCATTCGGAGGTGTAAGTCTTTATCGCAATCAGCCCCAGCATTTT CASSPFGGVSLYRNQPQHF TRBV27 . 19 . TRBJ1-5
TGTGCCAGCAGTCCCCAGACACCCGGCGGGGCCAACGTCCTGACTTTC CASSPQTPGGANVLTF TRBV28 . 16 . TRBJ2-6
TGTGCCAGCAGCTTAGGGGCGAACACTGAAGCTTTCTTT CASSLGANTEAFF TRBV7-2 . 13 . TRBJ1-1
TGTGCCAGCAGACTAGCGGGGGAGACCGGGGAGCTGTTTTTT CASRLAGETGELFF TRBV7-2 . 14 TRBD2 TRBJ2-2
TGCGCCAGCAGCCAAGTACCCTCACAGGACACCGGGGAGCTGTTTTTT CASSQVPSQDTGELFF TRBV4-1 many 16 . TRBJ2-2